The 21 T cell receptor beta chains in this list originate from one sample, sequenced in a study of blood T cells in healthy people across ages. Sample-barcoded 5' priming and a J-beta primer mix drove a second PCR of about 6 to 12 cycles. Each CDR3 protein gets one entry after TCRdb re-called the 5' RACE reads with MiXCR. The sample lists over 500,000 distinct CDR3 sequences, 52% occurring once. Sequenced sample: blood. The receptors were sampled from an elderly woman in good health.

This clonotype has more than one count but fewer than ten. V is TRBV3-1 and J is TRBJ2-5, with 7 bases matching TRBD2. This CDR3 has 15 residues. Trimming took 4 bases from V and 1 from J; bases not matched to a gene: 6. Per germline, CDR1 LGHDT and CDR2 YNNKEL (reference sequence). As DNA, the CDR3 is TGTGCCAGCAGCCCCCCAGGGAGGGGCCAAGAGACCCAGTACTTC. Translated: CASSPPGRGQETQYF.

The chain uses TRBV6-5 and TRBJ2-3; no clear D gene. The V gene's germline CDR1 is MNHEY and CDR2 SVGAGI. This CDR3 is 12 amino acids long. V lost 2 bases to trimming and J lost 2 bases, with 2 bases between them. The CDR3 spells CASSYDTDTQYF. The DNA of the CDR3 is TGTGCCAGCAGTTACGACACAGATACGCAGTATTTT.

CDR3 coding DNA: TGTGCCAGCAGCCGAGAGCGTGGGGGCCAAGAGACCCAGTACTTC. Translating gives CASSRERGGQETQYF. V usage is TRBV4-2 and J usage is TRBJ2-5, with D possibly called TRBD1 or TRBD2 (5 bases each). The length of the CDR3 is 15 residues. V shed 4 bases and J shed 1 base, with 13 bases lying between them. CDR1 and CDR2 from the germline V gene are LGHNA and YNFKEQ.

This clonotype has just a few counts. The rearrangement uses TRBV7-2 and TRBJ1-3; D is perhaps TRBD1 (6 bases). The CDR3 loop spans 16 amino acids. Germline assignment: CDR1 SGHTA and CDR2 FQGNSA. V lost 1 base and J 2 bases, leaving 12 bases between the germline ends. The chain's CDR3 is CASSLVGQGTGNTIYF. The CDR3 DNA reads TGTGCCAGCAGCTTAGTTGGGCAGGGGACTGGAAACACCATATATTTT. Together with reference TRBV7-2 and TRBJ1-3, the CDR3 gives the full variable domain: GAGVSQSPSNKVTEKGKDVELRCDPISGHTALYWYRQSLGQGLEFLIYFQGNSAPDKSGLPSDRFSAERTGGSVSTLTIQRTQQEDSAVYLCASSLVGQGTGNTIYFGEGSWLTVV.

The chain recombines TRBV30 with TRBJ1-6; D gene unclear. V was cut by 2 bases and J by 8 bases, with 10 bases left in between. This CDR3 region has 13 residues. CDR1 and CDR2 (germline): GTSNPN, SVGIG (reference sequence). CDR3 coding DNA: TGTGCCTGGAGTCCCAACACGGATTCACCCCTCCACTTT. Protein product: CAWSPNTDSPLHF. Full variable domain (rest looked up from reference TRBV30 and TRBJ1-6): SQTIHQWPATLVQPVGSPLSLECTVEGTSNPNLYWYRQAAGRGLQLLFYSVGIGQISSEVPQNLSASRPQDRQFILSSKKLLLSDSGFYLCAWSPNTDSPLHFGNGTRLTVT.

The chain joins TRBV9 to TRBJ2-7; TRBD2 matches at 10 bases. This CDR3 comprises 17 residues. The V gene's germline CDR1 is SGDLS and CDR2 YYNGEE. J gave up 3 bases and V 0 bases, and 9 bases lay outside the gene matches. CDR3: CASSVGELAGTDYEQYF. The CDR3 DNA sequence: TGTGCCAGCAGCGTAGGAGAACTAGCGGGGACTGACTACGAGCAGTACTTC.

The J gene is TRBJ2-1, the V gene TRBV7-2; 12 bases match TRBD1. Germline lookup yields CDR1 SGHTA and CDR2 FQGNSA. Trimming cost V 5 bases and J 10 bases; bases outside gene matches: 12. This CDR3 region has 16 residues. CDR3 amino acids: CASSLLPGQGAREQFF. The CDR3, as DNA: TGTGCCAGCAGCCTCCTACCGGGACAGGGGGCTCGGGAGCAGTTCTTC.

This clonotype was found many times. This chain joins TRBV9 and TRBJ1-2; a weak D match, TRBD1 (5 bases). The V and J ends lost 3 bases and 8 bases respectively, with 14 bases between them. The CDR3 is 13 amino acids. Germline lookup yields CDR1 SGDLS and CDR2 YYNGEE. CDR3 sequence reads: CASSGGALLGYTF. The CDR3 bases are TGTGCCAGCAGCGGTGGGGCATTACTAGGCTACACCTTC.

Many counts were recorded for this clonotype. The chain links TRBV5-1 to TRBJ2-1, with a weak D call TRBD1 (5 bases). This CDR3 has 16 residues. V lost 0 bases and J lost 10, with 20 bases in between. Looked up from germline, CDR1 is SGHRS and CDR2 is YFSETQ. In DNA form, the CDR3 reads TGCGCCAGCAGCTTGGGATGGGGCAGGGTCAGAGAAGAGCAGTTCTTC. Translating it yields CASSLGWGRVREEQFF.

This clonotype was picked up one time. V usage is TRBV28 and J usage is TRBJ2-3, with a possible D match to TRBD2 (6 bases). Germline CDR1 reads MDHEN; CDR2 reads SYDVKM. CDR3 size: 13 residues. Trimming stripped 5 bases from V and 8 bases from J, with 14 bases between. The CDR3 loop reads CASSTLAGSTQYF. DNA for the CDR3: TGTGCCAGCAGTACCTTGGCGGGAAGTACGCAGTATTTT.

The rearrangement joins TRBV2 to TRBJ2-1, with TRBD2 matching 11 bases. Germline trimming cut 10 bases from V and 6 bases from J; bases unmatched to any gene: 8. The germline V gene has CDR1 SNHLY and CDR2 FYNNEI. The CDR3 is 14 amino acids. DNA of the CDR3: TGTGCCACCCTTTCCGGGACTAGCGGCAATGAGCAGTTCTTC. Its translation: CATLSGTSGNEQFF.

The chain combines TRBV15 with TRBJ2-1; maybe TRBD1 (5 bases). Germline lookup yields CDR1 LNHNV and CDR2 YYDKDF (reference sequence). Trimming pared 5 bases from V and 3 bases from J, leaving 14 bases between. The CDR3 is 15 residues long. In nucleotides, the CDR3 is TGTGCCACCAGCTCTCGACAGTCGTTCTACAATGAGCAGTTCTTC. Encoded protein: CATSSRQSFYNEQFF.

This clonotype was counted many times. The gene calls are TRBV21-1 and TRBJ2-1; TRBD2, the table's D call, lacks a check against the DNA. TRBV21-1 is a pseudogene locus. This CDR3 has 18 residues. In nucleotides, the CDR3 is TGTGCCAGCAGCAAAACTGGAGGATCCCTAAGCTCCTACAATGAGCAGTTCTTC. This codes for CASSKTGGSLSSYNEQFF.

The sample holds many counts of this clonotype. The chain employs TRBV12-3 or TRBV12-4 and TRBJ2-5, with D unresolved. Trimming removed 5 bases at V and 4 bases at J, with 5 bases between. CDR3 length: 11 amino acids. In nucleotides, the CDR3 is TGTGCCAGCAGTATCCGAGAGACCCAGTACTTC. This sequence encodes CASSIRETQYF.

This clonotype occurred a few times. This sequence may be a read error, since a much larger clone differs from it by one base. The genes are TRBV13 and TRBJ2-7; D unclear. Germline V gene sequence: CDR1 PRHDT, CDR2 FYEKMQ (reference sequence). V was clipped by 8 bases and J by 6 bases, with 14 bases between them. The CDR3 spans 12 residues. CDR3 protein: CASGWGSSEQYF. The CDR3 DNA follows: TGTGCCAGCGGGTGGGGATCTTCCGAGCAGTACTTC. The variable domain in full, completed from reference TRBV13 and TRBJ2-7, reads AAGVIQSPRHLIKEKRETATLKCYPIPRHDTVYWYQQGPGQDPQFLISFYEKMQSDKGSIPDRFSAQQFSDYHSELNMSSLELGDSALYFCASGWGSSEQYFGPGTRLTVT.

This chain joins TRBV5-1 and TRBJ1-1; D not resolved. Germline CDR1 reads SGHRS; CDR2 reads YFSETQ. V was shortened by 0 bases and J by 1 base, with 7 bases between the two germline ends. CDR3 length: 14 amino acids. In nucleotides, the CDR3 is TGCGCCAGCAGCTTGGTAAGCACGAACACTGAAGCTTTCTTT. Translated, it gives CASSLVSTNTEAFF.

This chain joins TRBV28 and TRBJ2-7, with TRBD1 matching over 7 bases. Germline lookup yields CDR1 MDHEN and CDR2 SYDVKM. CDR3 length equals 14 residues. V lost 9 bases and J lost 2; bases outside the gene matches: 10. Here the CDR3 DNA reads TGTGCCAGTAGCTGGACAGGCCCAACCTACGAGCAGTACTTC. Protein: CASSWTGPTYEQYF. The full variable domain, in which reference TRBV28 and TRBJ2-7 provide the parts outside the CDR3, is DVKVTQSSRYLVKRTGEKVFLECVQDMDHENMFWYRQDPGLGLRLIYFSYDVKMKEKGDIPEGYSVSREKKERFSLILESASTNQTSMYLCASSWTGPTYEQYFGPGTRLTVT.

This sequence joins TRBV5-1 and TRBJ2-2, with TRBD1 identical over 8 bases. Germline V CDR1 and CDR2: SGHRS, YFSETQ. The CDR3 loop spans 17 amino acids. J was trimmed by 3 bases and V by 2 bases; bases with no gene match: 9. The CDR3 sequence: CASSFNGQGEDTGELFF. The CDR3 bases are TGCGCCAGCAGCTTTAACGGACAGGGAGAGGACACCGGGGAGCTGTTTTTT.

This clonotype was observed many times. This sequence joins TRBV29-1 and TRBJ2-5; the D gene is possibly TRBD2 (5 bases). CDR3 length: 14 residues. The germline CDR1 and CDR2 sequences are SQVTM and ANQGSEA. Deletions cut 3 bases from V and 4 bases from J, with 15 bases between. CDR3 protein: CSVEEENIGETQYF. The CDR3 DNA reads as TGCAGCGTTGAGGAGGAGAACATCGGAGAGACCCAGTACTTC.

The chain combines TRBV14 with TRBJ2-5; D remains ambiguous. V lost 1 base to trimming and J lost 11 bases, with 23 bases between them. The CDR3 runs to 16 residues. The V gene's germline CDR1 is SGHDN and CDR2 FVKESK. CDR3 nucleotides: TGTGCCAGCAGCCAAGCTACGGCATCCCGATACAATGAGCAGTACTTC. The encoded protein is CASSQATASRYNEQYF.

J is TRBJ1-1 and V is TRBV5-1; possible D gene TRBD1, 6 bases. V lost 3 bases and J 4 bases, leaving 13 bases between the germline ends. Per the germline V gene, CDR1 is SGHRS and CDR2 is YFSETQ. The CDR3 covers 14 residues. CDR3 in amino acids: CASSSQQGPTEAFF. The CDR3 DNA sequence: TGCGCCAGCAGCTCACAACAGGGACCCACTGAAGCTTTCTTT.